The 30 T cell receptor beta chains presented below share a single source sample, sequenced in a study of T cells after yellow fever vaccination. TCRdb independently ran MiXCR on the 5' RACE reads; one entry per CDR3 protein. This sample carries approximately 300,000 distinct CDR3 sequences, 9.5% to 12% of them seen once, and the ten largest clones take over 3%. The source was CD4+ T cells sorted from PBMCs, collected 45 days after the yellow fever booster vaccination. All receptors derive from a young man who received the YFV17D yellow fever vaccine.

CDR3 loop: CASSPRWGQLWETQYF. Here the CDR3 DNA reads TGCGCCAGCAGCCCCAGATGGGGACAGCTATGGGAGACCCAGTACTTC. This sequence joins TRBV4-1 and TRBJ2-5; 7 bases fit TRBD1. The germline gives CDR1 MGHRA, CDR2 YSYEKL. J gave up 5 bases and V 4 bases, and 13 bases lay outside the gene matches. The CDR3 covers 16 residues.

This chain links TRBV5-6 with TRBJ2-4; 13 positions match TRBD2. V lost 6 bases to trimming and J lost 8 bases; unmatched junction nucleotides: 11. Germline V CDR1 and CDR2: SGHDT, YYEEEE. CDR3 length equals 16 residues. In DNA, the CDR3 is TGTGCCAGCACCCAGGGACTAGCGGGGCGCTCTGACATTCAGTACTTC. Protein product: CASTQGLAGRSDIQYF.

This clonotype was observed at least ten times. The chain employs TRBV4-3 and TRBJ2-5; D is ambiguous. The CDR3 has 18 residues. Germline CDR1 reads LGHNA; CDR2 reads YSLEER. Deletions cut 1 base from V and 4 bases from J, with 22 bases between. CDR3 protein: CASSQVLSAALPGETQYF. CDR3 bases: TGCGCCAGCAGCCAAGTTCTGTCAGCAGCCCTCCCCGGAGAGACCCAGTACTTC.

In this sample, this clonotype turned up a few times. The gene calls are TRBV11-2 and TRBJ1-2, with unresolved D. Germline V gene sequence: CDR1 SGHAT, CDR2 FQNNGV. Trimming removed 0 bases at V and 7 bases at J, with 15 bases between. The CDR3 extends over 15 amino acids. CDR3 amino acids: CASSLDNRPVGGYTF. Written as DNA, the CDR3 is TGTGCCAGCAGCTTAGATAATCGCCCCGTCGGTGGCTACACCTTC. Complete variable domain (other parts from reference TRBV11-2 and TRBJ1-2): EAGVAQSPRYKIIEKRQSVAFWCNPISGHATLYWYQQILGQGPKLLIQFQNNGVVDDSQLPKDRFSAERLKGVDSTLKIQPAKLEDSAVYLCASSLDNRPVGGYTFGSGTRLTVV.

This chain connects TRBV5-1 to TRBJ2-2; 8 nucleotides align to TRBD2. Germline V gives CDR1 SGHRS, CDR2 YFSETQ. The junction had 10 bases not matched to a gene; V was cut back by 4 bases and J by 5 bases. The CDR3 is made up of 16 amino acids. The CDR3 DNA is TGCGCCAGCAGCCCAACTACTAGCGGTCCTACCGGGGAGCTGTTTTTT. Its translation is CASSPTTSGPTGELFF.

In this sample, this clonotype turned up a few times. This chain uses TRBV7-2 with TRBJ2-7, with 9 bases matching TRBD1. Germline V gene sequence: CDR1 SGHTA, CDR2 FQGNSA. V was pared by 3 bases and J by 3 bases, with 6 bases of the junction left unmatched. This CDR3 comprises 15 residues. The CDR3 region is CASSFQGTGFYEQYF. For the CDR3, the DNA is TGTGCCAGCAGCTTCCAGGGGACAGGGTTCTACGAGCAGTACTTC.

This clonotype was seen a handful of times. The CDR3 sequence: CASSPRDKSTGELFF. The CDR3 nucleotides read TGTGCCAGCAGCCCCCGGGACAAGTCCACCGGGGAGCTGTTTTTT. J is TRBJ2-2 and V is TRBV6-5; D is perhaps TRBD1 (6 bases). The germline gives CDR1 MNHEY, CDR2 SVGAGI. The V end lost 6 bases, the J end lost 4 bases, and 15 bases lay between the germline ends. The length of the CDR3 is 15 residues.

This clonotype was picked up many times. The genes are TRBV12-3 or TRBV12-4 and TRBJ1-2; D is undetermined. V was pared by 3 bases and J by 4 bases, with 9 bases between. The CDR3 loop spans 13 amino acids. CDR3 in amino acids: CASSLGGSYGYTF. In DNA form, the CDR3 reads TGTGCCAGCAGTTTGGGCGGGAGCTATGGCTACACCTTC.

The chain is built from TRBV29-1 and TRBJ2-3; D is uncertain. Trimming cost V 4 bases and J 3 bases, with 11 bases left between them. Germline CDR1 SQVTM, CDR2 ANQGSEA. This CDR3 contains 13 residues. The CDR3 DNA reads TGCAGCGTTGGATCCAAGGGAACAGATACGCAGTATTTT. Amino acids: CSVGSKGTDTQYF.

This clonotype was seen repeatedly, ten times or more. The chain couples TRBV12-3 or TRBV12-4 to TRBJ2-2; D unresolved. The CDR3 runs 13 residues. The ends were cut back, 5 bases at V and 4 bases at J, with 8 bases in the middle. The CDR3 coding sequence is TGTGCCAGCAGTCCCTGGGTCACCGGGGAGCTGTTTTTT. Translating it yields CASSPWVTGELFF.

This clonotype was observed a few times. The rearrangement links TRBV30 to TRBJ1-1, with a tentative D call TRBD1 (6 bases). The CDR3 length is 15 residues. Germline V CDR1 and CDR2: GTSNPN, SVGIG (reference sequence). Trimming cost V 1 base and J 5 bases, with 17 bases left between them. Here the CDR3 reads CAWSEFGRGNTEAFF. In nucleotides, the CDR3 is TGTGCCTGGAGTGAATTCGGCAGGGGAAATACTGAAGCTTTCTTT.

This clonotype is classed as medium-sized (0.01 to 0.1%). The chain couples TRBV3-1 to TRBJ2-2; no clear D gene. The V end lost 4 bases, the J end lost 1 base, and 7 bases lay between the germline ends. This CDR3 is 14 amino acids long. Germline V gene lookup returns CDR1 LGHDT and CDR2 YNNKEL (reference sequence). In DNA, the CDR3 is TGTGCCAGCAGCCGGTTCGGGAACACCGGGGAGCTGTTTTTT. It yields the protein CASSRFGNTGELFF.

This clonotype was detected a few times. The rearrangement joins TRBV7-2 to TRBJ2-5, with TRBD2 matching 11 bases. The CDR3 is 15 residues long. V shed 2 bases and J 5 bases; nucleotides not matched to a gene: 4. The germline CDR1 and CDR2 sequences are SGHTA and FQGNSA. CDR3 residues: CASSLPLAGVETQYF. The CDR3 DNA reads as TGTGCCAGCAGCTTACCACTAGCGGGGGTGGAGACCCAGTACTTC.

This clonotype occurred a few times. J is TRBJ1-3 and V is TRBV15; D is possibly TRBD1 (5 bases). CDR3 length: 15 amino acids. Germline lookup yields CDR1 LNHNV and CDR2 YYDKDF (reference sequence). Trimming took off 0 bases at V and 2 bases at J, with 8 bases between the two ends. Here the CDR3 reads CATSRDWGPGNTIYF. Here the CDR3 DNA reads TGTGCCACCAGCAGAGATTGGGGCCCTGGAAACACCATATATTTT.

The genes are TRBV6-5 and TRBJ1-4; 7 bases align to TRBD1. The CDR3 is 14 amino acids. Germline V CDR1 and CDR2: MNHEY, SVGAGI. J lost 7 bases, V lost 3 bases, and 5 bases had no gene match. The CDR3 nucleotides read TGTGCCAGCAGTTATGGCAGGGGGAGTGAAAAACTGTTTTTT. This codes for CASSYGRGSEKLFF.

This clonotype turned up a few times. The chain couples TRBV5-1 to TRBJ2-3; D is ambiguous. This CDR3 is 14 amino acids long. The germline V gene encodes CDR1 SGHRS and CDR2 YFSETQ. Trimming left V 6 bases short and J 0 bases short, with 11 bases between. CDR3 sequence reads: CASMRGSSTDTQYF. The CDR3 DNA reads as TGCGCCAGCATGCGTGGCTCTAGCACAGATACGCAGTATTTT.

This clonotype showed up just a few times. The J gene is TRBJ1-5, the V gene TRBV20-1; 12 bases match TRBD1. Germline-derived CDR1 and CDR2 are DFQATT and SNEGSKA (reference sequence). The CDR3 contains 20 residues. Germline trimming cut 0 bases from V and 0 bases from J; bases unmatched to any gene: 12. The chain's CDR3 is CSARDVRGTGGAHSNQPQHF. As DNA, the CDR3 is TGCAGTGCTAGAGATGTGAGGGGGACAGGGGGCGCCCATAGCAATCAGCCCCAGCATTTT.

The chain couples TRBV12-3 or TRBV12-4 to TRBJ2-5; TRBD2 matches at 8 bases. V gave up 6 bases and J gave up 5 bases; unmatched junction bases: 17. CDR3 length equals 17 residues. The CDR3 reads CASSPFQFSGVRETQYF. In DNA form, the CDR3 reads TGTGCCAGCAGCCCGTTCCAGTTTAGCGGGGTAAGGGAGACCCAGTACTTC.

This clonotype has more than one count but fewer than ten. The chain couples TRBV4-2 to TRBJ1-5, with a tentative D call TRBD1 (6 bases). CDR3 size: 17 residues. CDR1 is LGHNA and CDR2 is YNFKEQ in the germline V gene. V lost 8 bases and J 0 bases, leaving 20 bases between the germline ends. The CDR3 spells CASGPILRGYSNQPQHF. The CDR3 DNA follows: TGTGCCAGCGGCCCCATTTTGAGGGGGTATAGCAATCAGCCCCAGCATTTT.

This clonotype turned up a few times. The chain combines TRBV7-2 with TRBJ2-5; tentative D call: TRBD2 (5 bases). The ends were cut back, 6 bases at V and 4 bases at J, with 12 bases in the middle. The CDR3 loop spans 13 amino acids. Germline-derived CDR1 and CDR2 are SGHTA and FQGNSA. The CDR3 sequence: CASRLLERETQYF. CDR3 DNA sequence: TGTGCCAGCAGGCTACTAGAACGAGAGACCCAGTACTTC. Full variable domain (rest looked up from reference TRBV7-2 and TRBJ2-5): GAGVSQSPSNKVTEKGKDVELRCDPISGHTALYWYRQSLGQGLEFLIYFQGNSAPDKSGLPSDRFSAERTGGSVSTLTIQRTQQEDSAVYLCASRLLERETQYFGPGTRLLVL.

There are a few counts of this clonotype. The rearrangement joins TRBV2 to TRBJ2-1, with TRBD2 matching 9 bases. The CDR3 contains 15 residues. Germline CDR1 is SNHLY and CDR2 is FYNNEI. Trimming cost V 2 bases and J 2 bases; bases outside gene matches: 1. The CDR3 nucleotides read TGTGCCAGCAGTGAACGCGGGGGGGCCTACAATGAGCAGTTCTTC. It codes for CASSERGGAYNEQFF.

The genes are TRBV6-2 or TRBV6-3 and TRBJ2-5, with 9 nucleotides matching TRBD2. Germline assignment: CDR1 MNHEY and CDR2 SVGEGT. There are 13 residues in the CDR3. V gave up 10 bases and J gave up 7 bases; unmatched junction bases: 10. The CDR3 sequence is CATTRGGFSTQYF. For the CDR3, the DNA is TGTGCCACGACGCGGGGGGGCTTCTCGACCCAGTACTTC.

This chain uses TRBV20-1 with TRBJ1-2; D possibly corresponds to TRBD1 (5 bases). Germline CDR1 reads DFQATT; CDR2 reads SNEGSKA (reference sequence). This CDR3 has 12 residues. The CDR3 spells CIPRQPRGGYTF. DNA for the CDR3: TGCATTCCCAGACAGCCGCGTGGTGGCTACACCTTC.

There are a few counts of this clonotype. The chain is built from TRBV29-1 and TRBJ1-1, with D unresolved. Germline V gene data show CDR1 as SQVTM and CDR2 as ANQGSEA. V lost 3 bases, J lost 2 bases, and 7 bases lay in between. The CDR3 is 12 residues long. The DNA for the CDR3 is TGCAGCGTTGACCAATACAACACTGAAGCTTTCTTT. Amino acids: CSVDQYNTEAFF.

The chain recombines TRBV12-3 or TRBV12-4 with TRBJ2-2, with unresolved D. Trimming removed 4 bases from V and 0 bases from J, with 12 bases in between. CDR3 length: 16 amino acids. The CDR3 spells CASSSVGSTNTGELFF. CDR3 sequence (DNA): TGTGCCAGCAGTTCGGTGGGCAGTACGAACACCGGGGAGCTGTTTTTT.

This clonotype appeared a few times. The V gene is TRBV7-2, the J gene TRBJ1-5; D unresolved. V lost 1 base to trimming and J lost 2 bases, with 9 bases between them. Germline V gives CDR1 SGHTA, CDR2 FQGNSA. The CDR3 runs to 15 residues. As DNA, the CDR3 is TGTGCCAGCAGCTTAGAGCCCTGGGGCAATCAGCCCCAGCATTTT. This encodes CASSLEPWGNQPQHF. Using reference TRBV7-2 and TRBJ1-5 for the parts outside the CDR3, the full variable domain is GAGVSQSPSNKVTEKGKDVELRCDPISGHTALYWYRQSLGQGLEFLIYFQGNSAPDKSGLPSDRFSAERTGGSVSTLTIQRTQQEDSAVYLCASSLEPWGNQPQHFGDGTRLSIL.

This clonotype occurred a few times. The rearrangement links TRBV2 to TRBJ1-2, with 8 bases aligning to TRBD1. The germline gives CDR1 SNHLY, CDR2 FYNNEI. The V and J ends lost 6 bases and 2 bases, in that order; junction bases with no gene match: 8. There are 15 residues in the CDR3. CDR3 sequence: CASSLQGVVNYGYTF. The CDR3 DNA reads TGTGCCAGCAGCCTACAGGGGGTCGTGAACTATGGCTACACCTTC. The full variable domain, with the rest looked up from reference TRBV2 and TRBJ1-2, is EPEVTQTPSHQVTQMGQEVILRCVPISNHLYFYWYRQILGQKVEFLVSFYNNEISEKSEIFDDQFSVERPDGSNFTLKIRSTKLEDSAMYFCASSLQGVVNYGYTFGSGTRLTVV.

The chain uses TRBV5-4 and TRBJ2-6; perhaps TRBD1 as D (6 bases). The germline V and J ends were trimmed by 4 bases and 0 bases, with 14 bases remaining between them. Germline V gene data show CDR1 as SGHNT and CDR2 as YYREEE (reference sequence). The CDR3 extends over 17 amino acids. The CDR3 DNA reads TGTGCCAGCAGCCAGGACAGCCTGACCTCTGGGGCCAACGTCCTGACTTTC. Amino acids: CASSQDSLTSGANVLTF.

The chain joins TRBV29-1 to TRBJ2-7; TRBD2 is a possible D gene (7 bases). The V end lost 7 bases, the J end lost 3 bases, and 19 bases lay between the germline ends. The CDR3 length is 14 residues. Germline V gene data show CDR1 as SQVTM and CDR2 as ANQGSEA. The CDR3 DNA reads TGCAGCGCGTTGGGAGGGGGGCGCTGCTACGAGCAGTACTTC. It is translated as CSALGGGRCYEQYF.

V usage is TRBV10-3 and J usage is TRBJ2-2; perhaps D is TRBD1 or TRBD2 (5 bases each). This CDR3 is 18 amino acids long. Germline lookup yields CDR1 ENHRY and CDR2 SYGVKD. V gave up 6 bases and J gave up 0 bases, with 20 bases separating them. The CDR3 spells CAIRRAPGPPTNTGELFF. As DNA, the CDR3 is TGTGCCATCAGAAGAGCTCCGGGGCCCCCGACGAACACCGGGGAGCTGTTTTTT.